This TCR beta chain is drawn from a study of T cell changes during pregnancy in multiple sclerosis. TCRdb's table, derived via immunoSEQ multiplex PCR, lists solely in-frame clones and lacks some. Of about 40,000 clones in the sample, roughly nine tenths were seen once. From germline, CDR1 is MNHEY and CDR2 SMNVEV (reference sequence). V shed 4 bases and J 5 bases; nucleotides not matched to a gene: 8. The CDR3 totals 16 residues. This clone was detected only once. The TCR sequence derives from a female donor with multiple sclerosis, enrolled in a pregnancy study. The gene calls are TRBV27 and TRBJ2-7, with 13 bases that match TRBD2. The sample here was CD8+ T cells from peripheral blood mononuclear cells, taken before pregnancy. The CDR3 DNA reads as TGTGCCAGCAGTTCCTCGACTAGCGGGAGGTATAACGAGCAGTACTTC. Protein product: CASSSSTSGRYNEQYF.